Listed below are T cell receptor beta chains from one sample, sequenced in a study of blood T cells in healthy people across ages. TCRdb re-analysed the 5' RACE reads in MiXCR, keeping a single row per CDR3 protein. The profile covers around 320,000 distinct CDR3 sequences, with roughly 26% appearing a single time and roughly 30% taken by the ten largest. Sequencing was done on a sample of blood. The receptors here all came from a woman aged 65 to 85 in good health. Both conserved end residues are trimmed from each CDR3. The order of the fields is V gene, J gene, clone size, CDR3 protein. Clone size is shown for a subset of rows, as once, few, many or a class of expanded clone.

V gene: TRBV20-1
J gene: TRBJ1-6
clone size: few
CDR3 protein: SAHRQGARGNSPLH

V gene: TRBV5-4
J gene: TRBJ1-2
clone size: -
CDR3 protein: ASSRDGQRGYT

V gene: TRBV7-6
J gene: TRBJ2-1
clone size: many
CDR3 protein: ASSLSGVIEPYNEQF

V gene: TRBV3-1
J gene: TRBJ2-7
clone size: many
CDR3 protein: ASSQEPWTYEQY

V gene: TRBV28
J gene: -
clone size: few
CDR3 protein: ASRLLVRRDNEQF

V gene: TRBV4-2
J gene: TRBJ2-3
clone size: few
CDR3 protein: ASSLAGPGHLATTDTQY

V gene: TRBV6-1
J gene: TRBJ1-1
clone size: -
CDR3 protein: ASSGLGGMTEAF

V gene: TRBV5-1
J gene: TRBJ2-5
clone size: -
CDR3 protein: ASSEGLRLGVETQY

V gene: TRBV3-1
J gene: TRBJ2-2
clone size: -
CDR3 protein: ASSRSLSLHLGELF

V gene: TRBV20-1
J gene: TRBJ2-5
clone size: -
CDR3 protein: SAKTENYQETQY

V gene: TRBV28
J gene: TRBJ2-1
clone size: -
CDR3 protein: ASSSIGLAENEQF

V gene: TRBV29-1
J gene: TRBJ2-3
clone size: many
CDR3 protein: SAQPATKIGTQY

V gene: TRBV4-1
J gene: TRBJ2-1
clone size: -
CDR3 protein: ASSPQVGGLAGVGEQF

V gene: TRBV29-1
J gene: TRBJ1-1
clone size: -
CDR3 protein: SVGKGRDTEAF

V gene: TRBV5-5
J gene: TRBJ2-3
clone size: many
CDR3 protein: ASSLDYSTDTQY

V gene: TRBV12-3/TRBV12-4
J gene: TRBJ1-4
clone size: few
CDR3 protein: ASSLGEELF

V gene: TRBV28
J gene: TRBJ1-4
clone size: -
CDR3 protein: ASSRTGGPNEKLF

V gene: TRBV29-1
J gene: TRBJ2-1
clone size: few
CDR3 protein: SVLRGHASYNEQF

V gene: TRBV12-5
J gene: TRBJ2-1
clone size: -
CDR3 protein: ASGLVVLAGGPQSGNEQF

V gene: TRBV13
J gene: -
clone size: -
CDR3 protein: ASSLTGDGEQY

V gene: TRBV20-1
J gene: TRBJ2-1
clone size: -
CDR3 protein: SARDAYGLSSYNEQF

V gene: TRBV15
J gene: TRBJ2-1
clone size: few
CDR3 protein: ATSRPPNEQF

V gene: TRBV12-3/TRBV12-4
J gene: TRBJ1-2
clone size: few
CDR3 protein: ASSETTNYGYT

V gene: TRBV4-1
J gene: TRBJ2-7
clone size: -
CDR3 protein: ASSQDVGTLSYEQY

V gene: TRBV3-1
J gene: TRBJ2-7
clone size: many
CDR3 protein: ASSPKGGAHYEQY

V gene: TRBV4-1
J gene: TRBJ1-2
clone size: -
CDR3 protein: ASSSQVSNYGYT

V gene: TRBV28
J gene: -
clone size: -
CDR3 protein: ASSPLGRGRVYEQY

V gene: TRBV28
J gene: TRBJ2-5
clone size: few
CDR3 protein: ASSPRGRRETQY

V gene: TRBV12-3/TRBV12-4
J gene: TRBJ2-4
clone size: -
CDR3 protein: ASGPGTGGLAKNIQY

V gene: TRBV28
J gene: -
clone size: few
CDR3 protein: ASSSSGAGRETQY

V gene: TRBV29-1
J gene: TRBJ2-7
clone size: few
CDR3 protein: SVELFQGAFV

V gene: TRBV5-1
J gene: TRBJ2-4
clone size: -
CDR3 protein: ASSLAARNIQY

V gene: TRBV9
J gene: TRBJ1-4
clone size: -
CDR3 protein: ASSALEGTNEKLF

V gene: TRBV6-2/TRBV6-3
J gene: TRBJ2-5
clone size: -
CDR3 protein: ASKWTSGREETQY

V gene: TRBV5-1
J gene: TRBJ2-2
clone size: few
CDR3 protein: ASSPQPGGLSGELF

V gene: TRBV10-3
J gene: TRBJ1-2
clone size: -
CDR3 protein: AIRSGTGDYGYT

V gene: TRBV5-1
J gene: TRBJ2-5
clone size: -
CDR3 protein: ASSLVGSEAAQY

V gene: TRBV15
J gene: TRBJ2-1
clone size: many
CDR3 protein: ATSWGSYEQF

V gene: TRBV29-1
J gene: TRBJ2-5
clone size: many
CDR3 protein: SIDRDNQETQY

V gene: TRBV20-1
J gene: TRBJ2-7
clone size: once
CDR3 protein: SAPPTSGSYEQY

V gene: TRBV29-1
J gene: TRBJ2-2
clone size: few
CDR3 protein: SVGTANTGELF

V gene: TRBV12-2
J gene: TRBJ2-1
clone size: few
CDR3 protein: ASRLATPGTSVSSSYNEQF

V gene: TRBV6-2/TRBV6-3
J gene: TRBJ2-3
clone size: few
CDR3 protein: ASKVSSTDTQY

V gene: TRBV12-5
J gene: -
clone size: -
CDR3 protein: ASGLCTSGMMHNEQF

V gene: TRBV15
J gene: TRBJ1-4
clone size: once
CDR3 protein: ATSRDQGEEKLF

V gene: TRBV28
J gene: TRBJ2-5
clone size: few
CDR3 protein: ASSFPSGGGETQY

V gene: TRBV6-7
J gene: TRBJ2-1
clone size: -
CDR3 protein: ASSYSPSAYNEQF

V gene: TRBV29-1
J gene: TRBJ1-2
clone size: -
CDR3 protein: GVEAILSGDRVGPYYGYT

V gene: TRBV7-9
J gene: -
clone size: few
CDR3 protein: ASSRGGLAENYEQY

V gene: TRBV12-3/TRBV12-4
J gene: TRBJ1-2
clone size: few
CDR3 protein: ASRRTGAGYT

V gene: TRBV6-2/TRBV6-3
J gene: TRBJ2-3
clone size: few
CDR3 protein: ASSYTRGSGLRLY

V gene: TRBV12-3/TRBV12-4
J gene: TRBJ2-1
clone size: -
CDR3 protein: ASSFEPYNEQF

V gene: TRBV9
J gene: TRBJ1-5
clone size: -
CDR3 protein: ASSEKPGGPQH

V gene: TRBV6-5
J gene: TRBJ1-1
clone size: few
CDR3 protein: ASSFSGTEAF

V gene: TRBV20-1
J gene: TRBJ2-3
clone size: few
CDR3 protein: SARVAGRTDTQY

V gene: TRBV6-1
J gene: -
clone size: few
CDR3 protein: ASSRRELNYEQY

V gene: TRBV2
J gene: TRBJ2-5
clone size: -
CDR3 protein: ASRPGQGKETQY

V gene: TRBV5-1
J gene: TRBJ2-7
clone size: -
CDR3 protein: ASTLGAASYEQY

V gene: TRBV6-5
J gene: -
clone size: few
CDR3 protein: ASSTRTGTNEQY